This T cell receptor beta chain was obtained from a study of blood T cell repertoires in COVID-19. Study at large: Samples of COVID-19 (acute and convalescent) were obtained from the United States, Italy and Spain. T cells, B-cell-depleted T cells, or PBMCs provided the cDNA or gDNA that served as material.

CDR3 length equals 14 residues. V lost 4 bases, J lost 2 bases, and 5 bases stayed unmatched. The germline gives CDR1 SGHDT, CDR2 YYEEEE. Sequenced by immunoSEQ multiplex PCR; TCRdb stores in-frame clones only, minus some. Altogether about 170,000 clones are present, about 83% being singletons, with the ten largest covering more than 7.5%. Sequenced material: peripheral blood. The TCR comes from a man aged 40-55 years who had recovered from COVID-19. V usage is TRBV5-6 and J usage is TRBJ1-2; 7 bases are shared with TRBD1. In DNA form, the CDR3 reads TGTGCCAGCAGCATGACAGGGTCAAACTATGGCTACACCTTC. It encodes CASSMTGSNYGYTF.